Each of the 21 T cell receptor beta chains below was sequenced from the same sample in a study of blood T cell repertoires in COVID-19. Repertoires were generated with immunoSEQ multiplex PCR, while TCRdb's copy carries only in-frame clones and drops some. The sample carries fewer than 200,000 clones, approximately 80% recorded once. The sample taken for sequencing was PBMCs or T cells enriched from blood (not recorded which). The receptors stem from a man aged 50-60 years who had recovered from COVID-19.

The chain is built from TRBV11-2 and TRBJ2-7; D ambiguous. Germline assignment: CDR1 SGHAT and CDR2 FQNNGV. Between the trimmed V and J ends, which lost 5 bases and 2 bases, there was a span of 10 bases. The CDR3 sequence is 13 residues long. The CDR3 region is CASSNRHAYEQYF. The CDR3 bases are TGTGCCAGCAGCAACAGACACGCCTACGAGCAGTACTTC.

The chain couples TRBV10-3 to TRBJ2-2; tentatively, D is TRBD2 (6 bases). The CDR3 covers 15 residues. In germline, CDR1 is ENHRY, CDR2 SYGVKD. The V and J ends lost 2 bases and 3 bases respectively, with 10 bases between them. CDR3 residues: CAISERRGDTGELFF. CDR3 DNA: TGTGCCATCAGTGAGAGGCGCGGGGACACCGGGGAGCTGTTTTTT.

CDR3 protein: CASSDGLAGGYEQYF. DNA for the CDR3: TGCGCCAGCAGCGATGGACTAGCGGGGGGCTACGAGCAGTACTTC. The V gene is TRBV5-1, the J gene TRBJ2-7; 14 positions match TRBD2. Germline V gene data show CDR1 as SGHRS and CDR2 as YFSETQ. The CDR3 covers 15 residues. Trimming at V came to 4 bases and at J to 3 bases, leaving 3 bases not matched to a gene. The entire variable domain, with the rest obtained from reference TRBV5-1 and TRBJ2-7, is as follows: KAGVTQTPRYLIKTRGQQVTLSCSPISGHRSVSWYQQTPGQGLQFLFEYFSETQRNKGNFPGRFSGRQFSNSRSEMNVSTLELGDSALYLCASSDGLAGGYEQYFGPGTRLTVT.

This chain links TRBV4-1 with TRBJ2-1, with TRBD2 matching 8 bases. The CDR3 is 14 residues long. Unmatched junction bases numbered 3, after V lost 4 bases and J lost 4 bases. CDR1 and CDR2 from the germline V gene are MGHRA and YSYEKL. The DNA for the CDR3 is TGCGCCAGCAGCCTAGCGGGGAGTTACAATGAGCAGTTCTTC. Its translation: CASSLAGSYNEQFF.

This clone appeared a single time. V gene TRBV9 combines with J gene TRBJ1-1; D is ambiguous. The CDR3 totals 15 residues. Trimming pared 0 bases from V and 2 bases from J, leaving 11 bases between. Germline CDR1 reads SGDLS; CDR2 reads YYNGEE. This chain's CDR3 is CASSVGGEGNTEAFF. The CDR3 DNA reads TGTGCCAGCAGCGTAGGAGGAGAGGGTAACACTGAAGCTTTCTTT.

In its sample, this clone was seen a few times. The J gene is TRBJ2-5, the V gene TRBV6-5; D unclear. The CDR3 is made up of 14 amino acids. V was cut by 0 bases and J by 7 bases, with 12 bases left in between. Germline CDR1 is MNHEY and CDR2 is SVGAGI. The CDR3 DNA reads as TGTGCCAGCAGTTACTCCCGGGTCTCCGGGACCCAGTACTTC. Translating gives CASSYSRVSGTQYF.

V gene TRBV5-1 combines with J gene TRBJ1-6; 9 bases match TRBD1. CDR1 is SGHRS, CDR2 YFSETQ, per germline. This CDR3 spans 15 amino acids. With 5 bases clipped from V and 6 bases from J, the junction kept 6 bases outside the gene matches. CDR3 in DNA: TGCGCCAGCAGTCCCGGGACAGGGAGTAATTCACCCCTCCACTTT. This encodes CASSPGTGSNSPLHF.

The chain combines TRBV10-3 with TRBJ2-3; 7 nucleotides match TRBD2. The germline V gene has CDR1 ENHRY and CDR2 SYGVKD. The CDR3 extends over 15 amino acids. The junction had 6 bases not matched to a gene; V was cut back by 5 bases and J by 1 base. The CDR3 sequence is CAISTQSGGTDTQYF. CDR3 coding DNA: TGTGCCATCAGTACCCAAAGCGGGGGCACAGATACGCAGTATTTT.

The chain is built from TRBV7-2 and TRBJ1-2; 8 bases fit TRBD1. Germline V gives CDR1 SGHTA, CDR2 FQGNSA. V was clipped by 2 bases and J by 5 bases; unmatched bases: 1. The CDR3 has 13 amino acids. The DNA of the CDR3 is TGTGCCAGCAGCTTACAGGGGGCGTATGGCTACACCTTC. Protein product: CASSLQGAYGYTF. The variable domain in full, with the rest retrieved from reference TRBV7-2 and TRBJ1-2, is GAGVSQSPSNKVTEKGKDVELRCDPISGHTALYWYRQSLGQGLEFLIYFQGNSAPDKSGLPSDRFSAERTGGSVSTLTIQRTQQEDSAVYLCASSLQGAYGYTFGSGTRLTVV.

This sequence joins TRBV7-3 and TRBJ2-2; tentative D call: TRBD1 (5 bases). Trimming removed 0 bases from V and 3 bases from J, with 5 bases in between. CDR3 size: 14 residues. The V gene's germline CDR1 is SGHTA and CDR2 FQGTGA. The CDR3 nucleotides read TGTGCCAGCAGCTTAACAGGGGACACCGGGGAGCTGTTTTTT. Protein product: CASSLTGDTGELFF.

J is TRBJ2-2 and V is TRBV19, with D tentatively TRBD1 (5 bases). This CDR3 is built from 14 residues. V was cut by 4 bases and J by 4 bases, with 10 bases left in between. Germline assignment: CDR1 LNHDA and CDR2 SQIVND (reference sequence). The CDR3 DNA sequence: TGTGCCAGTAGTAAGGGCAGGGTCACCGGGGAGCTGTTTTTT. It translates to CASSKGRVTGELFF.

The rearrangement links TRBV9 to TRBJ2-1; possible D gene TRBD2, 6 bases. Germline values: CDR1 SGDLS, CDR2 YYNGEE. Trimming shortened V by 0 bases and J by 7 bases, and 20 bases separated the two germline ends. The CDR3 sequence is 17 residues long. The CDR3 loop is CASSVDEGGTAKNEQFF. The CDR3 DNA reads TGTGCCAGCAGCGTAGATGAGGGAGGAACCGCCAAAAATGAGCAGTTCTTC.

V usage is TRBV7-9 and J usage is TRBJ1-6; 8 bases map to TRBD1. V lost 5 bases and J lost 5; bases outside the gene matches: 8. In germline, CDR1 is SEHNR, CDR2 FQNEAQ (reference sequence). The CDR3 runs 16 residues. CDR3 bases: TGTGCCAGCAGCGACAGGACAGGGATGGATAATTCACCCCTCCACTTT. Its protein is CASSDRTGMDNSPLHF. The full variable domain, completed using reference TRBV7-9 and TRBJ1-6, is DTGVSQNPRHKITKRGQNVTFRCDPISEHNRLYWYRQTLGQGPEFLTYFQNEAQLEKSRLLSDRFSAERPKGSFSTLEIQRTEQGDSAMYLCASSDRTGMDNSPLHFGNGTRLTVT.

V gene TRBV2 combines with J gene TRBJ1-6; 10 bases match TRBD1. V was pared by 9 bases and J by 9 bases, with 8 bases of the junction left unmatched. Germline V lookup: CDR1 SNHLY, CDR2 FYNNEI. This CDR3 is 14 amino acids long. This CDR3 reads CASTTGTGASPLHF. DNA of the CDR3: TGTGCCAGTACCACCGGGACAGGGGCTTCACCCCTCCACTTT.

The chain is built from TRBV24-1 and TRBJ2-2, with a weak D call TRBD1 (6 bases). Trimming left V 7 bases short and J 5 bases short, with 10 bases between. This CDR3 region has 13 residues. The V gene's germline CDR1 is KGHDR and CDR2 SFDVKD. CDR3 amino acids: CATRPTGTGELFF. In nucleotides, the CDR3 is TGTGCCACCAGGCCTACAGGGACCGGGGAGCTGTTTTTT.

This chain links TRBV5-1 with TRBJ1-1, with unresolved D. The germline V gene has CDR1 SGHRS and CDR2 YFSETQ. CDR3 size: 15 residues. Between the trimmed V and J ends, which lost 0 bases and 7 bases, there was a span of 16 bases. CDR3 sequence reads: CASSLEYNEYSEAFF. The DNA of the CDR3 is TGCGCCAGCAGCTTGGAATACAATGAGTACAGTGAAGCTTTCTTT.

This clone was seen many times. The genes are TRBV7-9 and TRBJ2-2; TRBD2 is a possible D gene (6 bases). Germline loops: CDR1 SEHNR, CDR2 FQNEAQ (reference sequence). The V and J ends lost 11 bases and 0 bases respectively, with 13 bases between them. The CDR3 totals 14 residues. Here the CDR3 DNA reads TGTGCCCTCCCCCGGGGGTCGAACACCGGGGAGCTGTTTTTT. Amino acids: CALPRGSNTGELFF.

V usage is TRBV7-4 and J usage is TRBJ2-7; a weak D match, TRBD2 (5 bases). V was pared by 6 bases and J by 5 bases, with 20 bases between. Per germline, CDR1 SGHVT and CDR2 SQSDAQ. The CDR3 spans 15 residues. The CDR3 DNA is TGTGCCAGCAGACCCGGGAACTGGGGATTCAACGAGCAGTACTTC. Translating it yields CASRPGNWGFNEQYF.

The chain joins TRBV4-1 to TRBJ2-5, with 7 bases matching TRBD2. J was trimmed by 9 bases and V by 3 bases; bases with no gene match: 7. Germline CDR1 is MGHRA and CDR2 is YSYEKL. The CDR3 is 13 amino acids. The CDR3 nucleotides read TGCGCCAGCAGCCAGCAGGGAGGGGCCCCCCAGTACTTC. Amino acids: CASSQQGGAPQYF.

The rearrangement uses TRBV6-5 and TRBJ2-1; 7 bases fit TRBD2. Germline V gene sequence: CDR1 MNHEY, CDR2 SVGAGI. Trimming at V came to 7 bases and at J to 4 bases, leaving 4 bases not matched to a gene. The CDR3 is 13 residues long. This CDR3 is CASKAGVYNEQFF. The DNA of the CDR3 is TGTGCCAGCAAGGCGGGGGTATACAATGAGCAGTTCTTC.

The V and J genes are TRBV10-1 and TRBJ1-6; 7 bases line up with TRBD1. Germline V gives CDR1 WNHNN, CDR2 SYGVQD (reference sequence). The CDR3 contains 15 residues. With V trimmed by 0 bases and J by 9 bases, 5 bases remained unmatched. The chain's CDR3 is CASSESRGGSSPLHF. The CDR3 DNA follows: TGCGCCAGCAGTGAGTCGAGAGGGGGCTCTTCACCCCTCCACTTT.